This TCR beta chain was profiled in a study of shared clonotypes between healthy human individuals. Study information: The study used three CD4 naive, three CD4 memory, two CD8 naive and one CD8 memory plate per donor.

A word on this clone: What it binds is unknown.

Clones were read by immunoSEQ multiplex PCR, and TCRdb kept only the in-frame ones, dropping some. The table has about 1.1 million clones, around three quarters seen once. Donors were Caucasian adults residing in Nashville, Tennessee, USA. V was cut by 5 bases and J by 2 bases, with 19 bases left in between. Germline V gene data show CDR1 as ENHRY and CDR2 as SYGVKD. The CDR3 length is 17 residues. Study results and caveats: Shared clonotypes across all four donors exceeded non-shared ones in generation probability.

The sample comprised memory CD4+ T cells from PBMCs. As for subset: CD45RA-negative fraction. This receptor was taken from a man aged 18-30 years in good health. Some clones in this sample may be carry-over from other donors' samples. The rearrangement links TRBV10-3 to TRBJ1-5; no reliable D call. In DNA form, the CDR3 reads TGTGCCATCAGTCGTACCGGCCCTGGTCAGGGCAATCAGCCCCAGCATTTT. Translation: CAISRTGPGQGNQPQHF.